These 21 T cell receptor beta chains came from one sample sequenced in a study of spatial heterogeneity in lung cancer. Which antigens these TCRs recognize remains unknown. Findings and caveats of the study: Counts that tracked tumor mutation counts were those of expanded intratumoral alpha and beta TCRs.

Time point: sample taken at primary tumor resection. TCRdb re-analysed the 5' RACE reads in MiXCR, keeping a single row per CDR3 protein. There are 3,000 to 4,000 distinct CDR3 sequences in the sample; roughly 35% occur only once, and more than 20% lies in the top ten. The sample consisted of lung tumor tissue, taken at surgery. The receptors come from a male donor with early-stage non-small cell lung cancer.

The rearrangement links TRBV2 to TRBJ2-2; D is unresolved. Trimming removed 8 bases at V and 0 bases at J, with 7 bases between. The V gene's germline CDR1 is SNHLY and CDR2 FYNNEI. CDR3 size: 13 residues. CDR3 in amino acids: CASEFANTGELFF. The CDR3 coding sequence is TGTGCCAGCGAGTTTGCGAACACCGGGGAGCTGTTTTTT.

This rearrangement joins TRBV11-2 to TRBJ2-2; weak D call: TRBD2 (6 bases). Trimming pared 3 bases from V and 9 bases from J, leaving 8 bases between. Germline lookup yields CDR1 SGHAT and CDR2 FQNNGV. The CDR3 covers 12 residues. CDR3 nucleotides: TGTGCCAGCAGCTTGGAGGGGCGGGAGCTGTTTTTT. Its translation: CASSLEGRELFF.

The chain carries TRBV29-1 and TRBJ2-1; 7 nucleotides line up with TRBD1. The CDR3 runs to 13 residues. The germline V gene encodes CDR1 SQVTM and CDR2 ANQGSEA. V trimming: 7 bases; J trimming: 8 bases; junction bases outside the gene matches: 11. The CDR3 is CSDSGQLGDEQFF. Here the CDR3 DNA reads TGCAGCGACTCGGGACAGTTAGGGGATGAGCAGTTCTTC.

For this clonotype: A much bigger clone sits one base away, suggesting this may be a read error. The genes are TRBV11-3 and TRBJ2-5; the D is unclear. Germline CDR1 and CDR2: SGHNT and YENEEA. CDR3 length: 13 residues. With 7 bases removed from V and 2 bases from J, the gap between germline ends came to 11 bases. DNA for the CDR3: TGTGCCAGCAAAATGGAAACTCAAGAGACCCAGTACTTC. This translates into CASKMETQETQYF. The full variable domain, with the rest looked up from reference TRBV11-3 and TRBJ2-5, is EAGVVQSPRYKIIEKKQPVAFWCNPISGHNTLYWYLQNLGQGPELLIRYENEEAVDDSQLPKDRFSAERLKGVDSTLKIQPAELGDSAVYLCASKMETQETQYFGPGTRLLVL.

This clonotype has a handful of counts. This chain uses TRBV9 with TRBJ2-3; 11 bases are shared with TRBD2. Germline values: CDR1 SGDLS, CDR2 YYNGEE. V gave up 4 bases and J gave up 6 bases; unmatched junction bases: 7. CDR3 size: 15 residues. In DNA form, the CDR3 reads TGTGCCAGCAGCTATAGCGGGGGGGCCAGCGATACGCAGTATTTT. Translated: CASSYSGGASDTQYF.

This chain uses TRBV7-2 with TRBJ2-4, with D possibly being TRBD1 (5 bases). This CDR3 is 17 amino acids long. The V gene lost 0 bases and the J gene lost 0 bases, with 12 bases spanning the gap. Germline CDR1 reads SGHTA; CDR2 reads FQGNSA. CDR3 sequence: CASSLAAGKGAKNIQYF. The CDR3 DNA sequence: TGTGCCAGCAGCTTAGCGGCAGGGAAGGGAGCCAAAAACATTCAGTACTTC.

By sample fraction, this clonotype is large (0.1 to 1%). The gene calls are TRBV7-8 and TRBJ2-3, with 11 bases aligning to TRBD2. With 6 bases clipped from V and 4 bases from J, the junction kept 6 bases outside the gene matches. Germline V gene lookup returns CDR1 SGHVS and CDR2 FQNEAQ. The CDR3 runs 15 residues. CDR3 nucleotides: TGTGCCAGCAGGGTAGCGGGAGGGCCCGCAGATACGCAGTATTTT. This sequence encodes CASRVAGGPADTQYF.

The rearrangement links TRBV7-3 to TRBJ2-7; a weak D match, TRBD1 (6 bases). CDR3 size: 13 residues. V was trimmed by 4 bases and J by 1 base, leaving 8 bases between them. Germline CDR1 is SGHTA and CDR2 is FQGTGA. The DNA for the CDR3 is TGTGCCAGCAGCTCCGACAGGTCCTACGAGCAGTACTTC. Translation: CASSSDRSYEQYF.

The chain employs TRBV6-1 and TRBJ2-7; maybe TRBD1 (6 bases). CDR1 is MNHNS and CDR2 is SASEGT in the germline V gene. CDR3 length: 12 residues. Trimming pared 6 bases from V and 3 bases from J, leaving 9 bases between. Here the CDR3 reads CASSQGFYEQYF. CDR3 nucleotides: TGTGCCAGCAGCCAGGGGTTCTACGAGCAGTACTTC.

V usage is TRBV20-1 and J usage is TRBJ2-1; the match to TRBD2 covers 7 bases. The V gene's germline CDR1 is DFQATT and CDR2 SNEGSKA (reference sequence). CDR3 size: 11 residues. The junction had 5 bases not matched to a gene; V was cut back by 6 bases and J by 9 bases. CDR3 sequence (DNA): TGCAGTGCATCAAGCGGGACTGAGCAGTTCTTC. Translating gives CSASSGTEQFF.

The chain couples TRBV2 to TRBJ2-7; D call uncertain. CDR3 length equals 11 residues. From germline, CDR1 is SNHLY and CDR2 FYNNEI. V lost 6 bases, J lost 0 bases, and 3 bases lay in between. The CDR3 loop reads CASSASYEQYF. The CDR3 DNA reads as TGTGCCAGCAGCGCCTCCTACGAGCAGTACTTC.

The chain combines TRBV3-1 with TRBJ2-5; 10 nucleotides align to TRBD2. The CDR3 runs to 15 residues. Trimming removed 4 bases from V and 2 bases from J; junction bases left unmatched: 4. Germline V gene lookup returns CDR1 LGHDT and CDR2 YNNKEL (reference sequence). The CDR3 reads CASSPLAGVQETQYF. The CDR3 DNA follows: TGTGCCAGCAGCCCGCTAGCGGGAGTACAAGAGACCCAGTACTTC.

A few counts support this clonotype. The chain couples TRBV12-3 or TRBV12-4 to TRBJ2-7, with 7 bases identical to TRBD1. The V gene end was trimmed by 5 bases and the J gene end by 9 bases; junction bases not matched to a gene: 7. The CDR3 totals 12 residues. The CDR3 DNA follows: TGTGCCAGCAGTGAGTATGGGACAGCGCAGTACTTC. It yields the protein CASSEYGTAQYF.

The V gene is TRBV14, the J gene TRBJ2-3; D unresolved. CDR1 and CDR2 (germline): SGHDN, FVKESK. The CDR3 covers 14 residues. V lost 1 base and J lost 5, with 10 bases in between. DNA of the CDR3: TGTGCCAGCAGCCAAGCCTGGGGTGGAGATACGCAGTATTTT. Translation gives CASSQAWGGDTQYF.

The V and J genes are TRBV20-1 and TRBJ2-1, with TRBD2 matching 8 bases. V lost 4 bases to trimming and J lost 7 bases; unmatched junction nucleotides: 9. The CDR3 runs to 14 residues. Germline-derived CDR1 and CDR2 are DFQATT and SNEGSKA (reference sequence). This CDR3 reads CSAIKGLVVNEQFF. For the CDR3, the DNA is TGCAGTGCTATTAAGGGACTAGTCGTGAATGAGCAGTTCTTC.

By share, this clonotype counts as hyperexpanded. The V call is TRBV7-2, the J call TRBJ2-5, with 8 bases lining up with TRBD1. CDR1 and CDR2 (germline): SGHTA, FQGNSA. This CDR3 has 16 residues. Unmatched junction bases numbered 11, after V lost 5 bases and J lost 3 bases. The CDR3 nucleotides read TGTGCCAGCAGCCATCCGGCGGGACAGGTAGAAGAGACCCAGTACTTC. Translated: CASSHPAGQVEETQYF. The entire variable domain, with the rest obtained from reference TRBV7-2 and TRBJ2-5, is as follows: GAGVSQSPSNKVTEKGKDVELRCDPISGHTALYWYRQSLGQGLEFLIYFQGNSAPDKSGLPSDRFSAERTGGSVSTLTIQRTQQEDSAVYLCASSHPAGQVEETQYFGPGTRLLVL.

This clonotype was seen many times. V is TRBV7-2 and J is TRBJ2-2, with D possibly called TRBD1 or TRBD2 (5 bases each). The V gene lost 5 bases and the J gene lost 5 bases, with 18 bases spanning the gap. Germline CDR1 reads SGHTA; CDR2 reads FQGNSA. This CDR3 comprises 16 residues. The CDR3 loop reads CASSPGRAEGTGELFF. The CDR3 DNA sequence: TGTGCCAGCAGCCCAGGGCGGGCCGAGGGGACCGGGGAGCTGTTTTTT. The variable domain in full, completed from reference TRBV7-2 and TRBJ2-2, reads GAGVSQSPSNKVTEKGKDVELRCDPISGHTALYWYRQSLGQGLEFLIYFQGNSAPDKSGLPSDRFSAERTGGSVSTLTIQRTQQEDSAVYLCASSPGRAEGTGELFFGEGSRLTVL.

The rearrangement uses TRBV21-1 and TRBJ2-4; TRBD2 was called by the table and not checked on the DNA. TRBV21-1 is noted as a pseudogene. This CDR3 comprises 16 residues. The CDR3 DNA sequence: TGTGCCAGCACACGACTAGCGGGGCCCTACCAAAACATTCAGTACTTC. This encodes CASTRLAGPYQNIQYF.

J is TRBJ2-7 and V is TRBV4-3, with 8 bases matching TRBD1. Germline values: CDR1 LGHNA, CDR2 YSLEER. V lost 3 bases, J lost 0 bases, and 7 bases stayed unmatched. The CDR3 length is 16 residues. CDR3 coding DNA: TGCGCCAGCAGCCAGTTTCGGGACAGGAGCTCCTACGAGCAGTACTTC. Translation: CASSQFRDRSSYEQYF.

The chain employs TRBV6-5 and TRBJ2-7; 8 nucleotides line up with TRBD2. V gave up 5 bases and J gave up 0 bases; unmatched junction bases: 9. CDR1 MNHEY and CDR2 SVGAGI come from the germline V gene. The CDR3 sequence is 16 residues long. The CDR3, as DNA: TGTGCCAGCAGTCCCGGACTAGCTCCTAGCTCCTACGAGCAGTACTTC. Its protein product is CASSPGLAPSSYEQYF.

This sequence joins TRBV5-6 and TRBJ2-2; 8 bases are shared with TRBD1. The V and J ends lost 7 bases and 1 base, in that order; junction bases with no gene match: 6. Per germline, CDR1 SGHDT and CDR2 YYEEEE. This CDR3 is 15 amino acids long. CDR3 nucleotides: TGTGCCAGCGCATGGACAGGGAGGAACACCGGGGAGCTGTTTTTT. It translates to CASAWTGRNTGELFF.